This T cell receptor beta chain was captured by sequencing in a study of control samples from healthy donors and cancer patients. Assay: immunoSEQ multiplex PCR; the TCRdb copy retains only in-frame clones and omits some. The repertoire includes some 220,000 clones, just under 95% of them detected once, and approximately 1.4% sits in the top ten. Germline V lookup: CDR1 SGHKS, CDR2 YYEKEE (reference sequence). There are 14 residues in the CDR3. V dropped 1 base and J dropped 4 bases, with 11 bases sitting between them. Sequencing used blood. The sequence came from a man aged 50-60 years in good health. V and J are TRBV5-5 and TRBJ1-2; D is unresolved. The CDR3 DNA sequence: TGTGCCAGCAGCTTGAATCGGGCAGCCTATGGCTACACCTTC. Protein: CASSLNRAAYGYTF.